This T cell receptor beta chain appears in the sequencing data of a study of a mutant IDH1 vaccine in newly diagnosed glioma. On the study more broadly: Among treated patients, approximately 60% were male and about 40% female, and mean age was 40.4 years. Previous treatment comprised radiotherapy, temozolomide, or both, mostly both.

Using immunoSEQ multiplex PCR, the repertoire was profiled, and TCRdb retains in-frame clones only, with some absent. The sample has about 66,000 clones, 70% to 90% seen once. A word on this clone: The antigen remains unidentified.

Time point meaning: baseline, week 1 (first vaccination visit). Treatment in this sample: pre-vaccination baseline after standard-of-care therapy. Study results and limitations: Shifts in the top peripheral T cell clonotypes seemed unrelated to pseudoprogression.

This receptor was taken from a young man with glioma. Source: PBMCs, taken from a glioma patient treated with radiotherapy, temozolomide or both.

The CDR3 spells CAWKYGTGTGELFF. CDR3 coding DNA: TGTGCCTGGAAATACGGCACCGGGACCGGGGAGCTGTTTTTT. This chain links TRBV30 with TRBJ2-2; no definite D call. Germline loops: CDR1 GTSNPN, CDR2 SVGIG (reference sequence). The V end was cut by 4 bases, the J end by 5 bases, with 14 bases between. CDR3 length: 14 residues.